The 3 T cell receptor beta chains below come from one sample, sequenced in a study of T cells after yellow fever vaccination. MiXCR was run by TCRdb on the 5' RACE reads, yielding one entry per CDR3 protein. The sample shows some 250,000 distinct CDR3 sequences, over 3% of them seen only once. This material consisted of PBMCs, taken 15 days after the yellow fever booster vaccination. These receptor sequences come from a man aged 18 to 35 who received the YFV17D yellow fever vaccine.

This clonotype occurred many times. J is TRBJ2-1 and V is TRBV5-8, with 9 nucleotides matching TRBD2. This CDR3 is 17 amino acids long. The J segment lost 3 bases and the V segment lost 0 bases, leaving 7 bases of the junction unmatched. Germline V gives CDR1 SGHTS, CDR2 YDEGEE. The CDR3 is CASSLGTSAADYNEQFF. In DNA, the CDR3 is TGTGCCAGCAGCTTGGGGACTAGCGCAGCGGACTACAATGAGCAGTTCTTC.

This clonotype was detected ten times or more. The rearrangement joins TRBV9 to TRBJ2-3; the D call may be TRBD1 or TRBD2 (5 bases each). Germline V gives CDR1 SGDLS, CDR2 YYNGEE. Trimming shortened V by 3 bases and J by 1 base, and 15 bases separated the two germline ends. The CDR3 is 16 residues long. The CDR3 DNA reads as TGTGCCAGCAGCGACCGGGCAGGGAGTCGCACAGATACGCAGTATTTT. Translating gives CASSDRAGSRTDTQYF.

This rearrangement joins TRBV7-9 to TRBJ2-5; TRBD2 aligns across 11 bases. This CDR3 comprises 17 residues. Germline V gives CDR1 SEHNR, CDR2 FQNEAQ (reference sequence). Trimming removed 3 bases from V and 5 bases from J; junction bases left unmatched: 11. Here the CDR3 reads CASSLEASGGPPETQYF. The DNA of the CDR3 is TGTGCCAGCAGCTTGGAGGCTAGCGGGGGGCCTCCCGAGACCCAGTACTTC.